One and the same sample provided the 3 T cell receptor beta chains below, sequenced in a study of early T cells in non-severe SARS-CoV-2 infection. MiXCR was run by TCRdb on the 5' RACE reads, yielding one entry per CDR3 protein. The sample consists of under 95,000 distinct CDR3 sequences, approximately 12% of them appearing once. Sequencing was done on a sample of whole blood. Every receptor here comes from an adult who was a healthcare worker with PCR-confirmed SARS-CoV-2 infection or an uninfected control (not recorded which).

This clonotype was seen more than once but under ten times. The gene calls are TRBV7-8 and TRBJ1-5; the D gene is possibly TRBD1 (5 bases). V lost 2 bases and J lost 2, with 10 bases in between. The CDR3 is 15 amino acids. From germline, CDR1 is SGHVS and CDR2 FQNEAQ. CDR3 sequence: CASSLTGRGNQPQHF. CDR3 in DNA: TGTGCCAGCAGCTTAACCGGCAGGGGCAATCAGCCCCAGCATTTT.

The gene calls are TRBV27 and TRBJ2-3; D gene unclear. In germline, CDR1 is MNHEY, CDR2 SMNVEV (reference sequence). This CDR3 spans 17 amino acids. Trimming cost V 3 bases and J 3 bases, with 19 bases left between them. DNA for the CDR3: TGTGCCAGCAGTTTGGAAGGGTCACCGTCACGTACAGATACGCAGTATTTT. Residues: CASSLEGSPSRTDTQYF.

This clonotype was seen at least ten times. This sequence joins TRBV3-1 and TRBJ2-7, with 10 bases that match TRBD2. CDR3 size: 16 residues. The germline CDR1 and CDR2 sequences are LGHDT and YNNKEL (reference sequence). V lost 3 bases, J lost 4 bases, and 9 bases stayed unmatched. The CDR3 is CASSQKLAGRSYEQYF. CDR3 DNA sequence: TGTGCCAGCAGCCAGAAACTAGCGGGACGCTCGTACGAGCAGTACTTC.